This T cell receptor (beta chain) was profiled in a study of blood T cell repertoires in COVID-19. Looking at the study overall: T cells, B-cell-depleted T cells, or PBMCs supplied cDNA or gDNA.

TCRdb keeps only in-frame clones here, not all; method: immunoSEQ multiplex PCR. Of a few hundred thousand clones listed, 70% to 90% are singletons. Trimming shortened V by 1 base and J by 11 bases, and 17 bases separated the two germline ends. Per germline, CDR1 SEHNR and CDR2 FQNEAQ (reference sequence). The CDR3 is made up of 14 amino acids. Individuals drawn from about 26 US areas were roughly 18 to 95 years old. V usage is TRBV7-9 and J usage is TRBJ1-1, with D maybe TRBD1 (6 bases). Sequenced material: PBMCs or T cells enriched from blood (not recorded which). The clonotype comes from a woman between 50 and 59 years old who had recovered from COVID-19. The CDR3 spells CASSLGGTGTSAFF. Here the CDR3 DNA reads TGTGCCAGCAGCTTAGGGGGAACAGGGACGTCGGCTTTCTTT.